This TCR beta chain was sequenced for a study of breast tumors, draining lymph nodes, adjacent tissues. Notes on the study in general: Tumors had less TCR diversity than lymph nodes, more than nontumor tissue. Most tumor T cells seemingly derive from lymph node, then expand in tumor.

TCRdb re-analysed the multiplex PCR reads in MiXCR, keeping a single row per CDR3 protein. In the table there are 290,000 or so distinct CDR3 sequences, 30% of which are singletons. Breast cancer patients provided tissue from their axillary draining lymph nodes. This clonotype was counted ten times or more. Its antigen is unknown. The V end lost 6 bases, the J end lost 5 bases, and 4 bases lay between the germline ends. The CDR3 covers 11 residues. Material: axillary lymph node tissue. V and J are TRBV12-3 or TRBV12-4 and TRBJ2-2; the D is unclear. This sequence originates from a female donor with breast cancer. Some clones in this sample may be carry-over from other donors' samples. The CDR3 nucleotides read TGTGCCAGCAGCATTACCGGGGAGCTGTTTTTT. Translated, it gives CASSITGELFF.